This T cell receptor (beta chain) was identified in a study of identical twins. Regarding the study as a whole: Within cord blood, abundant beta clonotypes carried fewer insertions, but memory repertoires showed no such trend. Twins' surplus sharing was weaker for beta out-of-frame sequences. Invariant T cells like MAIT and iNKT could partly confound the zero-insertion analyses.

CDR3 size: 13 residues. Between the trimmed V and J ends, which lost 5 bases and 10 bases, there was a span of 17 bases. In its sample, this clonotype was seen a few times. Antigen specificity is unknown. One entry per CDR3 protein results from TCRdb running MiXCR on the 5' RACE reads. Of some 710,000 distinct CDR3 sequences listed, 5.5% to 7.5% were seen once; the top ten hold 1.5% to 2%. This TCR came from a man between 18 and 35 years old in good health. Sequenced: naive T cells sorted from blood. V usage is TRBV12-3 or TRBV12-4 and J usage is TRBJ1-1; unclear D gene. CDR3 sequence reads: CASSKRGPPGAFF. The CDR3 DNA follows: TGTGCCAGCAGTAAAAGAGGCCCCCCGGGAGCTTTCTTT.